This is a list of T cell receptor beta chains from one sample in a study of cytomegalovirus exposure and HLA in healthy donors. Assay used: immunoSEQ multiplex PCR; TCRdb lists only in-frame clones, some missing. The table has 110,000 to 150,000 clones, 80% seen once. Sequencing used PBMCs. These receptors were obtained from a man aged 30 to 39 in good health and CMV-seronegative. The CDR3 runs from the conserved cysteine through the conserved F or W. A D gene is named only where the DNA matches it firmly. Clone size appears in some rows only: once, few, many, or a class for an expanded clone.

v_gene	j_gene	d_gene	abundance	CDR3nt	CDR3aa
TRBV5-6	TRBJ2-1	.	.	TGTGCCAGCAGCTTGGGCAGGGGCATGTACAATGAGCAGTTCTTC	CASSLGRGMYNEQFF
TRBV2	TRBJ1-1	TRBD1	.	TGTGCCAGTTCGGACAGGGAAGACACTGAAGCTTTCTTT	CASSDREDTEAFF
TRBV27	TRBJ2-1	TRBD2	.	TGTGCCAGCAGCCGATTACCGCCTGCGGGGGTTAACAATGAGCAGTTCTTC	CASSRLPPAGVNNEQFF
TRBV19	TRBJ2-7	TRBD1	.	TGTGCCAGTGGGCGCGGGACAGGGAATTACGAGCAGTACTTC	CASGRGTGNYEQYF
TRBV19	TRBJ2-5	.	.	TGTGCCAGTAGTACTGGATTCACAGGGTCCGCGGGTTGGGAGACCCAGTACTTC	CASSTGFTGSAGWETQYF
TRBV6-1	TRBJ2-5	.	.	TGTGCCAGCAGAGGGACTTACTCCCTCCACGAGACCCAGTACTTC	CASRGTYSLHETQYF
TRBV27	TRBJ1-2	TRBD1	.	TGTGCCAGCACTCGACAGGGAAGTAACTATGGCTACACCTTC	CASTRQGSNYGYTF
TRBV10-3	TRBJ1-1	TRBD1	.	TGTGCCACCGAGGACAGGGCGCTTAGACCGAACACTGAAGCTTTCTTT	CATEDRALRPNTEAFF
TRBV27	TRBJ1-1	.	.	TGTGCCAGCAGTCCCAAGGGGGACGGACCGGCCTGGGTGAACACTGAAGCTTTCTTT	CASSPKGDGPAWVNTEAFF
TRBV2	TRBJ1-2	TRBD1	.	TGTGCCAGCAGTGAAGCGCTTGCAGGGGGCGGCTACACCTTC	CASSEALAGGGYTF
TRBV5-1	TRBJ2-7	TRBD2	.	TGCGCCAGCAGCTTGGGGGCGGGGGGGAGCGGCTACGAGCAGTACTTC	CASSLGAGGSGYEQYF
TRBV6-6	TRBJ1-6	TRBD1	.	TGTGCCAGCAGATCCGCGGGACAGTATAATTCACCCCTCCACTTT	CASRSAGQYNSPLHF
TRBV10-2	TRBJ1-3	.	once	TGCGCCAGCAGGATGGGCCTCCGGGAAGGAAACACCATATATTTT	CASRMGLREGNTIYF
TRBV14	TRBJ2-4	.	.	TGTGCCAGCAGCCAAGGACCTACCTTGCCTCGGGACTTC	CASSQGPTLPRDF
TRBV28	TRBJ1-2	TRBD1	.	TGTGCCAGCAGTTTACGGGGACAGGGGAGATATGGCTACACCTTC	CASSLRGQGRYGYTF
TRBV6-1	TRBJ2-7	.	.	TGTGCCACCATTGGGGACTTCTTCGCCTACGAGCAGTACTTC	CATIGDFFAYEQYF
TRBV14	TRBJ2-7	TRBD1	.	TGTGCCAGCAGTGACAGGGGCTCCTACGAGCAGTACTTC	CASSDRGSYEQYF
TRBV13	TRBJ2-2	.	.	TGTGCCAGCAGCCCCCGTCTAGAATGGTTCCCCGGGGAGCTGTTTTTT	CASSPRLEWFPGELFF
TRBV7-9	TRBJ2-7	.	.	TGTGCCAGCAGCTTAGTTTTCAGCGCCAGCTCCTACGAGCAGTACTTC	CASSLVFSASSYEQYF
TRBV28	TRBJ1-1	.	.	TGTGCCAGCAGTATGGGGGGCACTGAAGCTTTCTTT	CASSMGGTEAFF
TRBV6-1	TRBJ1-5	.	few	TGTGCCAGCAGTCACAGGGTAAACCAGCCCCAGCATTTT	CASSHRVNQPQHF
TRBV5-1	TRBJ1-5	.	.	TGCGCCAGCAGCTTGGGTACAGATAGCAATCAGCCCCAGCATTTT	CASSLGTDSNQPQHF
TRBV6-5	TRBJ2-7	.	.	TGTGCCAGCAGTTACTCGGCAGGGATGGAATCCGAGCAGTACTTC	CASSYSAGMESEQYF
TRBV9	TRBJ2-2	.	once	TGTGCCAGCAGCGTAAGTCCTGGGACTGAATCAGGGGAGCTGTTTTTT	CASSVSPGTESGELFF
TRBV9	TRBJ2-2	.	once	TGTGCCAGCAGCCCAGGGGCGTCAACCCATTTCACCGGGGAGCTGTTTTTT	CASSPGASTHFTGELFF
TRBV5-1	TRBJ2-5	TRBD1	.	TGCGCCAGCAGCTTGTGGACAGGGGAGACCCAGTACTTC	CASSLWTGETQYF
TRBV28	TRBJ2-5	.	few	TGTGCCAGCAGTCCCCCATCGGTAGAGACCCAGTACTTC	CASSPPSVETQYF